The sequence of this T cell receptor (beta chain) was determined in a study of T cell responses to AZD1222 COVID-19 vaccine. Findings of the study overall: An increase in Spike-specific TCR breadth and depth was observed after two AZD1222 doses. In the spike-specific TCR repertoire, nearly half reportedly target unmutated variant regions.

Trimming shortened V by 4 bases and J by 4 bases, and 16 bases separated the two germline ends. The CDR3 length is 15 residues. Germline lookup yields CDR1 LGHDT and CDR2 YNNKEL (reference sequence). The assay was immunoSEQ multiplex PCR, and TCRdb's table has in-frame clones only and misses some. The sample yields roughly 140,000 clones, approximately 91% seen once. Turning to this clone: Its antigen is unidentified.

This clonotype was sampled from an adult who received the AZD1222 COVID-19 vaccine. The material sequenced was peripheral blood, taken 28 days after the second AZD1222 dose. The chain is built from TRBV3-1 (or the pseudogene TRBV3-2) and TRBJ1-2; possible D gene TRBD1, 6 bases. CDR3 loop: CASSPGGRVAYGYTF. In nucleotides, the CDR3 is TGTGCCAGCAGCCCCGGGGGCAGGGTCGCCTATGGCTACACCTTC.